This T cell receptor (beta chain) was retrieved from a study of shared clonotypes between healthy human individuals. Naive CD8 cells comprised CD45RO-negative, CCR7-positively selected cells, excluding terminally differentiated effector memory CD45RA+ cells. Profiling relied on immunoSEQ multiplex PCR, and the TCRdb table lists in-frame clones only, not all of them. The data contain around 2,000,000 clones, about 95% of them seen just once; the ten biggest clones take up approximately 1%. Per germline, CDR1 SGHVS and CDR2 FQNEAQ. V was pared by 1 base and J by 2 bases, with 9 bases between. The CDR3 is made up of 14 amino acids.

The chain carries TRBV7-8 and TRBJ2-7, with D possibly matching TRBD1 (5 bases). The specimen sequenced was naive CD8+ T cells sorted from blood. The TCR was taken from a man aged 18 to 29 in good health. This CDR3 reads CASSLDGHTYEQYF. CDR3 nucleotides: TGTGCCAGCAGCTTAGACGGACATACCTACGAGCAGTACTTC.